The clone carrying this TCR beta chain was counted once. Its target is unknown. The data were taken from a study of lymphopenia after photon versus proton radiotherapy. Regarding the study as a whole: In patients who died, overall survival fell as post-nadir TCR diversity dropped more. Post-nadir diversity loss with photons came from oligoclonal expansion, particularly CD8+ Temra cells. Proton therapy kept repertoires fairly stable, unlike photons, which gained effector/memory cells.

Some clones are missing from TCRdb's copy, which holds only in-frame ones; the method was immunoSEQ multiplex PCR. The table includes around 160,000 clones, approximately 86% detected once. The CDR3 runs 11 residues. V was shortened by 9 bases and J by 0 bases, with 5 bases between the two germline ends. Germline V gene sequence: CDR1 MNHEY, CDR2 SVGAGI. This clonotype was sampled from a man aged 45 to 65 with gastric cancer. The sequencing used peripheral blood, collected from a patient treated with photon-based radiotherapy. The V and J genes are TRBV6-5 and TRBJ1-2; D unresolved. In nucleotides, the CDR3 is TGTGCCAGTAGGTCTAACTATGGCTACACCTTC. It codes for CASRSNYGYTF.